This entry lists 30 T cell receptor beta chains sequenced from one sample in a study of T cells in Graves' hyperthyroidism and ophthalmopathy. What was amplified from RNA transcripts were TCR beta CDR3 regions. The HTBI primer set served for first-round RT-PCR of the TCR CDR3. TCRdb itself ran the multiplex PCR reads through MiXCR, one entry per CDR3 protein. The table shows about 130,000 distinct CDR3 sequences, with around 20% occurring only once. Source material: blood. The receptors originated from a woman between 50 and 59 years old with Graves' hyperthyroidism that later progressed to Graves' ophthalmopathy.

Ten or more counts support this clonotype. This chain connects TRBV6-2 or TRBV6-3 to TRBJ2-4, with D maybe TRBD2 (5 bases). In germline, CDR1 is MNHEY, CDR2 SVGEGT. The CDR3 contains 14 residues. V was cut by 7 bases and J by 0 bases, with 10 bases left in between. CDR3 region: CASMGAVAKNIQYF. The DNA of the CDR3 is TGTGCCAGCATGGGAGCGGTAGCCAAAAACATTCAGTACTTC.

The sample holds many counts of this clonotype. The rearrangement joins TRBV3-1 to TRBJ2-3, with D possibly called TRBD1 or TRBD2 (5 bases each). The ends were cut back, 5 bases at V and 2 bases at J, with 8 bases in the middle. CDR3 size: 13 residues. Looked up from germline, CDR1 is LGHDT and CDR2 is YNNKEL (reference sequence). The CDR3 DNA reads as TGTGCCAGCAGCGGGGGACCCACAGATACGCAGTATTTT. Protein product: CASSGGPTDTQYF.

This clonotype was seen many times. The V and J genes are TRBV12-3 or TRBV12-4 and TRBJ2-5; D remains unclear. The CDR3 runs to 14 residues. Trimming took 1 base from V and 4 from J, leaving 10 bases between them. CDR3 DNA: TGTGCCAGCAGTTTAGACGAGTCTGGAGAGACCCAGTACTTC. This encodes CASSLDESGETQYF.

In its sample, this clonotype was seen a few times. The chain has TRBV29-1 and TRBJ1-3; D gene ambiguous. Trimming took 4 bases from V and 3 from J, leaving 7 bases between them. The CDR3 extends over 12 amino acids. Looked up from germline, CDR1 is SQVTM and CDR2 is ANQGSEA. The DNA of the CDR3 is TGCAGCGTTGCCGGGGATGGAAACACCATATATTTT. Its protein is CSVAGDGNTIYF.

The table lists this clonotype with many counts. The rearrangement uses TRBV12-3 or TRBV12-4 and TRBJ2-1, with TRBD2 matching 8 bases. The CDR3 length is 15 residues. Trimming took 7 bases from V and 0 from J; bases not matched to a gene: 5. The CDR3, as DNA: TGTGCCAGCATCACTAGCGGCCGCTCCTACAATGAGCAGTTCTTC. It translates to CASITSGRSYNEQFF.

This clonotype was observed at least ten times. The rearrangement joins TRBV12-3 or TRBV12-4 to TRBJ1-4, with a weak D call TRBD1 (6 bases). The CDR3 extends over 14 amino acids. V gave up 5 bases and J gave up 8 bases, with 15 bases separating them. CDR3 in DNA: TGTGCCAGCAGTATTGAGGGGGTTCAGGAAAAACTGTTTTTT. It is translated as CASSIEGVQEKLFF.

This clonotype showed up many times. The chain joins TRBV28 to TRBJ2-7; 10 nucleotides line up with TRBD2. CDR3 length: 15 residues. V trimming: 6 bases; J trimming: 2 bases; junction bases outside the gene matches: 7. Germline CDR1 MDHEN, CDR2 SYDVKM. In DNA form, the CDR3 reads TGTGCCAGCAGGTCTAGCGGGAGTAATCCCTACGAGCAGTACTTC. This codes for CASRSSGSNPYEQYF.

The genes are TRBV5-5 and TRBJ2-4; D not certain. The CDR3 consists of 12 residues. V was clipped by 0 bases and J by 8 bases, with 6 bases between them. The germline V gene encodes CDR1 SGHKS and CDR2 YYEKEE (reference sequence). CDR3 sequence: CASSLDRYIQYF. The CDR3 DNA follows: TGTGCCAGCAGCTTGGACAGATACATTCAGTACTTC.

This clonotype has a count of ten or more. The chain carries TRBV7-2 and TRBJ2-1; 11 nucleotides line up with TRBD1. This CDR3 has 15 amino acids. V was clipped by 6 bases and J by 4 bases; unmatched bases: 5. The germline gives CDR1 SGHTA, CDR2 FQGNSA. The CDR3 spells CASSRRDRGYNEQFF. The CDR3, as DNA: TGTGCCAGCAGTCGTCGGGACAGGGGGTACAATGAGCAGTTCTTC. Based on the CDR3 plus reference TRBV7-2 and TRBJ2-1, the full variable domain is GAGVSQSPSNKVTEKGKDVELRCDPISGHTALYWYRQSLGQGLEFLIYFQGNSAPDKSGLPSDRFSAERTGGSVSTLTIQRTQQEDSAVYLCASSRRDRGYNEQFFGPGTRLTVL.

This clonotype was counted between two and nine times. CDR3 protein: CASSPIGGAGNTIYF. The CDR3 region has the DNA TGTGCCAGCTCACCAATCGGGGGGGCCGGAAACACCATATATTTT. The genes are TRBV18 and TRBJ1-3, with TRBD1 as a possible D gene (6 bases). Per the germline V gene, CDR1 is KGHSH and CDR2 is LQKENI. Trimming shortened V by 2 bases and J by 4 bases, and 12 bases separated the two germline ends. The CDR3 consists of 15 residues.

This clonotype has at least ten counts. This chain uses TRBV30 with TRBJ2-6; the D is unclear. Between the trimmed V and J ends, which lost 8 bases and 0 bases, there was a span of 11 bases. Germline V gene lookup returns CDR1 GTSNPN and CDR2 SVGIG (reference sequence). This CDR3 is built from 14 residues. CDR3 bases: TGTGCCGCCAACTGGGGCTCTGGGGCCAACGTCCTGACTTTC. Its protein product is CAANWGSGANVLTF.

This clonotype has at least ten counts. The chain couples TRBV7-9 to TRBJ2-7; D is ambiguous. Germline values: CDR1 SEHNR, CDR2 FQNEAQ (reference sequence). The CDR3 is 12 amino acids. Trimming removed 4 bases at V and 4 bases at J, with 8 bases between. The CDR3 spells CASSSSKYEQYF. The CDR3 bases are TGTGCCAGCAGCTCGAGCAAGTACGAGCAGTACTTC.

The CDR3 bases are TGTGCCACCAGTGACCCTACCGAGACCCCCGGGGAGCTGTTTTTT. Translating it yields CATSDPTETPGELFF. J is TRBJ2-2 and V is TRBV24-1; D is unresolved. This CDR3 has 15 residues. V was cut by 4 bases and J by 6 bases, with 14 bases left in between. Per the germline V gene, CDR1 is KGHDR and CDR2 is SFDVKD.

This chain links TRBV6-1 with TRBJ1-1; 7 bases fit TRBD1. V gave up 4 bases and J gave up 1 base; unmatched junction bases: 6. Looked up from germline, CDR1 is MNHNS and CDR2 is SASEGT. The CDR3 length is 15 residues. CDR3 region: CASSGQGLGNTEAFF. Here the CDR3 DNA reads TGTGCCAGCAGTGGACAGGGTCTGGGGAACACTGAAGCTTTCTTT.

The chain employs TRBV12-3 or TRBV12-4 and TRBJ1-1; TRBD1 matches at 9 bases. V gave up 6 bases and J gave up 4 bases; unmatched junction bases: 6. CDR3 length equals 14 residues. CDR3 protein: CASRTGTGTTEAFF. The CDR3 DNA follows: TGTGCCAGCAGAACCGGGACAGGGACCACTGAAGCTTTCTTT.

The V gene is TRBV2, the J gene TRBJ1-1; no clear D. Germline CDR1 SNHLY, CDR2 FYNNEI. CDR3 size: 13 residues. V lost 8 bases and J lost 1, with 11 bases in between. The CDR3 loop reads CASGREANTEAFF. CDR3 DNA sequence: TGTGCCAGCGGAAGGGAAGCGAACACTGAAGCTTTCTTT.

The genes are TRBV5-6 and TRBJ2-1; the D is unclear. Deletions cut 3 bases from V and 5 bases from J, with 12 bases between. This CDR3 has 14 residues. Germline values: CDR1 SGHDT, CDR2 YYEEEE. The CDR3 here is CASSSLRPNNEQFF. In DNA form, the CDR3 reads TGTGCCAGCAGCTCTTTACGGCCTAACAATGAGCAGTTCTTC.

The table lists this clonotype with many counts. The rearrangement links TRBV20-1 to TRBJ2-7, with 11 bases identical to TRBD2. This CDR3 is built from 13 residues. V dropped 5 bases and J dropped 5; count of bases not matched to a gene: 5. Germline V gene lookup returns CDR1 DFQATT and CDR2 SNEGSKA (reference sequence). CDR3 DNA: TGCAGTGCTTCCCTAGCGGGAGGTGACGAGCAGTACTTC. It is translated as CSASLAGGDEQYF.

The chain links TRBV7-9 to TRBJ2-2; TRBD1 aligns across 8 bases. CDR1 is SEHNR and CDR2 is FQNEAQ in the germline V gene (reference sequence). Unmatched junction bases numbered 8, after V lost 6 bases and J lost 8 bases. The length of the CDR3 is 14 residues. The CDR3 DNA is TGTGCCAGCAGACAAGGACAGGGCCAGGGGGAGCTGTTTTTT. Protein sequence: CASRQGQGQGELFF.

This chain uses TRBV28 with TRBJ2-1; 16 bases agree with TRBD2. The CDR3 totals 20 residues. Germline V gives CDR1 MDHEN, CDR2 SYDVKM. V was clipped by 4 bases and J by 0 bases; unmatched bases: 9. The CDR3 DNA reads TGTGCCAGCAGTTCCCCGGGACTAGCGGGAGGGTTTCTCTCCTACAATGAGCAGTTCTTC. Translation gives CASSSPGLAGGFLSYNEQFF.

There are many counts of this clonotype. J is TRBJ2-1 and V is TRBV7-2; D gene uncertain. Germline CDR1 SGHTA, CDR2 FQGNSA. Trimming stripped 2 bases from V and 5 bases from J, with 7 bases between. The CDR3 spans 13 residues. This CDR3 reads CASSLSRNNEQFF. Here the CDR3 DNA reads TGTGCCAGCAGCTTAAGTCGGAACAATGAGCAGTTCTTC.

This clonotype came up a few times. Sequence at one end of the junction differs from germline and may be a read error. V usage is TRBV28 and J usage is TRBJ2-7; TRBD2 matches at 10 bases. Looked up from germline, CDR1 is MDHEN and CDR2 is SYDVKM. This CDR3 has 14 residues. For the CDR3, the DNA is TGTGCCAGCAGTTCCGGGACTAGCGTCCTCGAGCAGCACTTC. It yields the protein CASSSGTSVLEQHF.

There are many counts of this clonotype. The chain carries TRBV5-1 and TRBJ2-2, with 7 bases lining up with TRBD2. From germline, CDR1 is SGHRS and CDR2 YFSETQ. The CDR3 contains 16 residues. V shed 3 bases and J 3 bases; nucleotides not matched to a gene: 8. For the CDR3, the DNA is TGCGCCAGCAGCTCGCCCCTAGCGGACTACACCGGGGAGCTGTTTTTT. Translated, it gives CASSSPLADYTGELFF.

The CDR3 here is CATSDSRTGSYNEQFF. The CDR3 nucleotides are TGTGCCACCAGTGATTCGCGGACAGGGAGCTACAATGAGCAGTTCTTC. The rearrangement joins TRBV24-1 to TRBJ2-1; 8 nucleotides match TRBD1. V gave up 2 bases and J gave up 3 bases; unmatched junction bases: 5. Germline V gene data show CDR1 as KGHDR and CDR2 as SFDVKD. CDR3 length: 16 residues.

The rearrangement joins TRBV11-2 to TRBJ2-1; 10 bases line up with TRBD2. This CDR3 is 14 amino acids long. Germline-derived CDR1 and CDR2 are SGHAT and FQNNGV. The J segment lost 7 bases and the V segment lost 4 bases, leaving 4 bases of the junction unmatched. DNA for the CDR3: TGTGCCAGCAGCTCGTTAGCGGGAGGTAATGAGCAGTTCTTC. Its translation is CASSSLAGGNEQFF.

This clonotype has ten or more counts. The chain couples TRBV30 to TRBJ2-7; D ambiguous. V was shortened by 0 bases and J by 7 bases, with 13 bases between the two germline ends. The CDR3 is 13 residues long. Per the germline V gene, CDR1 is GTSNPN and CDR2 is SVGIG (reference sequence). CDR3 sequence reads: CAWSVRSGREQYF. In DNA form, the CDR3 reads TGTGCCTGGAGTGTACGATCCGGTCGGGAGCAGTACTTC. Complete variable domain (other parts from reference TRBV30 and TRBJ2-7): SQTIHQWPATLVQPVGSPLSLECTVEGTSNPNLYWYRQAAGRGLQLLFYSVGIGQISSEVPQNLSASRPQDRQFILSSKKLLLSDSGFYLCAWSVRSGREQYFGPGTRLTVT.

In this sample, this clonotype turned up many times. The chain couples TRBV2 to TRBJ1-5, with D perhaps matching TRBD1 (5 bases). The germline V and J ends were trimmed by 8 bases and 2 bases, with 13 bases remaining between them. From germline, CDR1 is SNHLY and CDR2 FYNNEI. This CDR3 has 14 residues. The CDR3 DNA sequence: TGTGCCAGCGGGGGGGGAATGGGCAATCAGCCCCAGCATTTT. Translated, it gives CASGGGMGNQPQHF.

This clonotype was observed many times. The chain couples TRBV28 to TRBJ2-1; 10 bases line up with TRBD1. The V segment lost 4 bases and the J segment 2 bases; nucleotides outside the gene matches: 8. The CDR3 spans 17 residues. CDR1 and CDR2 from the germline V gene are MDHEN and SYDVKM. The DNA of the CDR3 is TGTGCCAGCAGTTCCCTTCTAGGACAGGGGGCCTACAATGAGCAGTTCTTC. It specifies CASSSLLGQGAYNEQFF.

This clonotype was seen only a few times. This sequence joins TRBV27 and TRBJ1-2, with TRBD1 identical over 10 bases. Germline trimming cut 0 bases from V and 8 bases from J; bases unmatched to any gene: 3. From germline, CDR1 is MNHEY and CDR2 SMNVEV (reference sequence). CDR3 size: 14 residues. The CDR3 DNA follows: TGTGCCAGCAGTTTATCCGGACAGGGGGGCGGCTACACCTTC. This gives the protein CASSLSGQGGGYTF.

The chain combines TRBV20-1 with TRBJ2-5; D tentatively fits TRBD1 or TRBD2 (6 bases each). V was cut by 2 bases and J by 5 bases, with 15 bases left in between. Germline values: CDR1 DFQATT, CDR2 SNEGSKA (reference sequence). The CDR3 consists of 14 residues. The CDR3 reads CSARIQGGLETQYF. Here the CDR3 DNA reads TGCAGTGCTAGAATACAAGGGGGGCTTGAGACCCAGTACTTC.